The clone carrying this T cell receptor (beta chain) has a handful of counts. Its specificity is not known. TCRdb re-called the 5' RACE reads through MiXCR, storing one row per CDR3 protein. The data show about 140,000 distinct CDR3 sequences, 15% to 20% seen once. The sample belongs to a study of T-cell memory formation after mild COVID-19. Overall study findings and caveats: Second-wave clones peaking on day 37 lacked confirmed SARS-CoV-2 specificity.

The source of this sequence is an adult woman who had mild COVID-19 (a few samples of this study predate the infection). Cell type and time point are not known. Sequencing input: PBMCs or a T cell subset sorted from them (not recorded which).

The CDR3 protein is CATSLGHPYNEQFF. In nucleotides, the CDR3 is TGTGCCACCTCCCTCGGACACCCATACAATGAGCAGTTCTTC. This rearrangement joins TRBV6-2 or TRBV6-3 to TRBJ2-1, with D possibly matching TRBD1 (5 bases). Trimming took off 10 bases at V and 4 bases at J, with 17 bases between the two ends. Per germline, CDR1 MNHEY and CDR2 SVGEGT. CDR3 length: 14 amino acids.